What follows are 20 T cell receptor beta chains derived from one specimen sequenced in a study of blood T cell repertoires in COVID-19. Profiling relied on immunoSEQ multiplex PCR, and the TCRdb table lists in-frame clones only, not all of them. Of about 220,000 clones in the sample, roughly 90% were seen once. Material: peripheral blood. Every receptor here comes from a man aged 40-50 years with active or convalescent COVID-19.

The chain uses TRBV28 and TRBJ2-2; D possibly corresponds to TRBD1 (5 bases). The CDR3 has 15 amino acids. V was trimmed by 4 bases and J by 5 bases, leaving 14 bases between them. Germline lookup yields CDR1 MDHEN and CDR2 SYDVKM. CDR3 DNA: TGTGCCAGCAGTTCTAGGGGCCTCCAAACCGGGGAGCTGTTTTTT. Protein sequence: CASSSRGLQTGELFF. Drawing the rest from reference TRBV28 and TRBJ2-2, the complete variable domain is DVKVTQSSRYLVKRTGEKVFLECVQDMDHENMFWYRQDPGLGLRLIYFSYDVKMKEKGDIPEGYSVSREKKERFSLILESASTNQTSMYLCASSSRGLQTGELFFGEGSRLTVL.

The chain joins TRBV5-1 to TRBJ2-7, with a possible D match to TRBD1 (5 bases). From germline, CDR1 is SGHRS and CDR2 YFSETQ. The ends were cut back, 0 bases at V and 0 bases at J, with 19 bases in the middle. This CDR3 spans 18 amino acids. The CDR3 protein is CASSLVIGIGHNSYEQYF. DNA of the CDR3: TGCGCCAGCAGCTTGGTAATAGGTATAGGACATAACTCCTACGAGCAGTACTTC.

This clone was seen a few times. The V and J genes are TRBV7-9 and TRBJ2-6; no clear D gene. The CDR3 runs to 15 residues. The germline CDR1 and CDR2 sequences are SEHNR and FQNEAQ (reference sequence). Trimming stripped 3 bases from V and 1 base from J, with 7 bases between. The CDR3: CASSFTESGANVLTF. In DNA form, the CDR3 reads TGTGCCAGCAGCTTTACAGAATCTGGGGCCAACGTCCTGACTTTC. Full variable domain (remainder filled in from reference TRBV7-9 and TRBJ2-6): DTGVSQNPRHKITKRGQNVTFRCDPISEHNRLYWYRQTLGQGPEFLTYFQNEAQLEKSRLLSDRFSAERPKGSFSTLEIQRTEQGDSAMYLCASSFTESGANVLTFGAGSRLTVL.

This chain joins TRBV10-3 and TRBJ2-3, with 8 bases lining up with TRBD1. Germline V gives CDR1 ENHRY, CDR2 SYGVKD. V shed 10 bases, J shed 0 bases, and the junction held 6 bases outside the gene matches. This CDR3 spans 14 amino acids. The CDR3, as DNA: TGTGCCAGCCTGGGACAGGTTAGCACAGATACGCAGTATTTT. It encodes CASLGQVSTDTQYF.

The chain recombines TRBV24-1 with TRBJ1-2; 7 bases align to TRBD1. From germline, CDR1 is KGHDR and CDR2 SFDVKD. The CDR3 loop spans 14 amino acids. Trimming removed 3 bases from V and 6 bases from J; junction bases left unmatched: 6. The CDR3 is CATSDPTGIHGYTF. The CDR3 region has the DNA TGTGCCACCAGTGATCCGACAGGGATCCATGGCTACACCTTC.

CDR3: CASSQTSANSYEQYF. In nucleotides, the CDR3 is TGTGCCAGCAGTCAGACTAGCGCTAACTCCTACGAGCAGTACTTC. The chain has TRBV28 and TRBJ2-7; TRBD2 matches 8 bases. Germline CDR1 reads MDHEN; CDR2 reads SYDVKM. The CDR3 totals 15 residues. Germline trimming cut 5 bases from V and 0 bases from J; bases unmatched to any gene: 6.

This sequence joins TRBV5-5 and TRBJ2-7, with 11 bases aligning to TRBD2. This CDR3 has 19 amino acids. The V gene end was trimmed by 3 bases and the J gene end by 0 bases; junction bases not matched to a gene: 14. Germline CDR1 SGHKS, CDR2 YYEKEE (reference sequence). CDR3 nucleotide sequence: TGTGCCAGCAGCTCCCTGACTAGCGGGGTTATCACTGCCTCCTACGAGCAGTACTTC. Amino acid sequence: CASSSLTSGVITASYEQYF. Looking up the rest from reference TRBV5-5 and TRBJ2-7 gives the full variable domain: DAGVTQSPTHLIKTRGQQVTLRCSPISGHKSVSWYQQVLGQGPQFIFQYYEKEERGRGNFPDRFSARQFPNYSSELNVNALLLGDSALYLCASSSLTSGVITASYEQYFGPGTRLTVT.

V usage is TRBV28 and J usage is TRBJ1-3, with a possible D match to TRBD1 (5 bases). Looked up from germline, CDR1 is MDHEN and CDR2 is SYDVKM. V gave up 5 bases and J gave up 0 bases, with 14 bases separating them. The CDR3 is 16 amino acids. CDR3 in DNA: TGTGCCAGCAGTCCCATGACAGTTGGCTCTGGAAACACCATATATTTT. It is translated as CASSPMTVGSGNTIYF.

As DNA, the CDR3 is TGTGCCAGCAGTCCAACGGACGGACTGAACACCGGGGAGCTGTTTTTT. It yields the protein CASSPTDGLNTGELFF. The chain recombines TRBV28 with TRBJ2-2, with a weak D call TRBD2 (5 bases). Germline assignment: CDR1 MDHEN and CDR2 SYDVKM. V gave up 5 bases and J gave up 1 base, with 14 bases separating them. CDR3 length: 16 amino acids.

The genes are TRBV28 and TRBJ1-1; 7 positions match TRBD1. This CDR3 has 14 residues. Unmatched junction bases numbered 9, after V lost 5 bases and J lost 6 bases. Germline-derived CDR1 and CDR2 are MDHEN and SYDVKM. CDR3 in amino acids: CASSVQQGIPEAFF. CDR3 coding DNA: TGTGCCAGCAGTGTACAACAGGGGATCCCTGAAGCTTTCTTT.

This clone came up once. The CDR3 reads CASSIGQALRFF. CDR3 coding DNA: TGTGCCAGTAGTATCGGACAGGCCCTAAGGTTCTTC. The chain employs TRBV19 and TRBJ2-1; 7 nucleotides agree with TRBD1. V dropped 3 bases and J dropped 15; count of bases not matched to a gene: 8. This CDR3 is 12 amino acids long. The germline V gene encodes CDR1 LNHDA and CDR2 SQIVND (reference sequence). The full variable domain, in which reference TRBV19 and TRBJ2-1 provide the parts outside the CDR3, is DGGITQSPKYLFRKEGQNVTLSCEQNLNHDAMYWYRQDPGQGLRLIYYSQIVNDFQKGDIAEGYSVSREKKESFPLTVTSAQKNPTAFYLCASSIGQALRFFGPGTRLTVL.

In its sample, this clone was seen a few times. The chain joins TRBV10-2 to TRBJ2-1, with TRBD1 matching 7 bases. Germline lookup yields CDR1 WSHSY and CDR2 SAAADI. The trim removed 3 bases at V and 4 bases at J, leaving 9 bases unmatched. The CDR3 sequence is 16 residues long. The CDR3 is CASSDHQGGRYNEQFF. The CDR3 nucleotides are TGCGCCAGCAGTGATCATCAAGGGGGCAGGTACAATGAGCAGTTCTTC.

V gene TRBV19 combines with J gene TRBJ2-7; tentative D call: TRBD2 (5 bases). The V gene's germline CDR1 is LNHDA and CDR2 SQIVND (reference sequence). The V end was cut by 5 bases, the J end by 2 bases, with 10 bases between. The CDR3 consists of 13 residues. The CDR3 coding sequence is TGTGCCAGTAGTCGGGAAACCGCCTACGAGCAGTACTTC. Translating it yields CASSRETAYEQYF.

The DNA of the CDR3 is TGTGCCAGCAGTTCCGGGACAGGGGGCGGGAACACTGAAGCTTTCTTT. It codes for CASSSGTGGGNTEAFF. V and J are TRBV6-5 and TRBJ1-1; TRBD1 matches at 12 bases. Germline-derived CDR1 and CDR2 are MNHEY and SVGAGI. There are 16 residues in the CDR3. Trimming at V came to 4 bases and at J to 1 base, leaving 4 bases not matched to a gene.

This clone occurred once. A junction end diverges from the germline sequence, so it may reflect a read error. The chain couples TRBV6-1 to TRBJ1-2, with D perhaps TRBD1 (6 bases). Germline CDR1 reads MNHNS; CDR2 reads SASEGT. The CDR3 loop spans 15 amino acids. The CDR3 DNA follows: TGTGCCAGCACTGAAAGGGGGAGGGAATCGGGTGGCTACACCTTC. Encoded protein: CASTERGRESGGYTF.

This clone showed up just once. The V and J genes are TRBV6-4 and TRBJ2-3, with TRBD2 matching over 12 bases. Germline CDR1 reads MRHNA; CDR2 reads SNTAGT. The V segment lost 6 bases and the J segment 0 bases; nucleotides outside the gene matches: 10. The CDR3 spans 18 residues. The CDR3 bases are TGTGCCAGCAGCGAGCTAGCGGGAGGGACCTGGAGCACAGATACGCAGTATTTT. Encoded protein: CASSELAGGTWSTDTQYF.

The V gene is TRBV2, the J gene TRBJ1-1; weak D call: TRBD1 (5 bases). V gave up 8 bases and J gave up 4 bases, with 17 bases separating them. This CDR3 has 14 residues. The germline gives CDR1 SNHLY, CDR2 FYNNEI. CDR3 loop: CASDPMEGSTEAFF. The CDR3 region has the DNA TGTGCCAGCGACCCCATGGAGGGGAGCACTGAAGCTTTCTTT.

The chain recombines TRBV5-6 with TRBJ2-7; TRBD1 matches at 8 bases. Germline V lookup: CDR1 SGHDT, CDR2 YYEEEE. The CDR3 spans 15 residues. V lost 3 bases and J lost 0; bases outside the gene matches: 5. The CDR3 bases are TGTGCCAGCAGCTCGACAGGGGTTAGCTCCTACGAGCAGTACTTC. Translated: CASSSTGVSSYEQYF.

The rearrangement uses TRBV10-2 and TRBJ2-3; D uncertain. With 2 bases removed from V and 4 bases from J, the gap between germline ends came to 4 bases. CDR1 and CDR2 from the germline V gene are WSHSY and SAAADI. This CDR3 region has 12 residues. The CDR3: CASSETADTQYF. CDR3 DNA: TGCGCCAGCAGTGAGACGGCAGATACGCAGTATTTT.

The chain carries TRBV25-1 and TRBJ2-7, with TRBD2 matching over 9 bases. Per germline, CDR1 MGHDK and CDR2 SYGVNS. This CDR3 is 15 amino acids long. The V gene end was trimmed by 6 bases and the J gene end by 3 bases; junction bases not matched to a gene: 9. The CDR3 is CASSPSGKVLYEQYF. The CDR3 DNA reads TGTGCCAGCAGCCCTAGCGGGAAGGTCCTCTACGAGCAGTACTTC.